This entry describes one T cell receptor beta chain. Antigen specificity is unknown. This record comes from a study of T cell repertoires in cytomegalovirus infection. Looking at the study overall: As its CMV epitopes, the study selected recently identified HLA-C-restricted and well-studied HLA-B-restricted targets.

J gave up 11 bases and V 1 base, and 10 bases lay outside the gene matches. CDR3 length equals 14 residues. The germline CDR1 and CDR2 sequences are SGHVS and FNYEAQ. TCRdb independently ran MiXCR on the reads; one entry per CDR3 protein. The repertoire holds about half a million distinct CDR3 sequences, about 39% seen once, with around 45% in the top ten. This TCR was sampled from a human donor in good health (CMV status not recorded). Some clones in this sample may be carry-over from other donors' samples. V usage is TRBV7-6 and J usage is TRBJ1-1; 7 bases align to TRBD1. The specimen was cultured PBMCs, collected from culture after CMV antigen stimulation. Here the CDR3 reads CASSLGTGAVRAFF. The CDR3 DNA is TGTGCCAGCAGCTTAGGAACAGGGGCCGTTCGGGCTTTCTTT.